The 4 T cell receptor beta chains below were found in one sample sequenced in a study of T cell repertoires in cytomegalovirus infection. TCRdb fed the reads into MiXCR, producing one record per CDR3 protein. Here the sample spans roughly 630,000 distinct CDR3 sequences, less than 25% being singletons. The sequenced sample consisted of CD8+ T cells from PBMCs. These receptors were taken from a human donor in good health (CMV status not recorded). Some clones in this sample may be carry-over from other donors' samples.

This clonotype was found a few times. This sequence joins TRBV29-1 and TRBJ2-7, with TRBD1 matching over 10 bases. CDR3 size: 15 residues. V lost 4 bases, J lost 3 bases, and 9 bases stayed unmatched. The germline CDR1 and CDR2 sequences are SQVTM and ANQGSEA. The DNA of the CDR3 is TGCAGCGTTGGGACAGGGGGACCCAGGGGCTACGAGCAGTACGTC. It specifies CSVGTGGPRGYEQYV.

The rearrangement links TRBV7-9 to TRBJ2-7, with D perhaps matching TRBD2 (6 bases). V lost 3 bases to trimming and J lost 9 bases, with 21 bases between them. From germline, CDR1 is SEHNR and CDR2 FQNEAQ (reference sequence). CDR3 size: 15 residues. CDR3 in amino acids: CASSLGTGDYGAQYF. The CDR3 nucleotides read TGTGCCAGCAGCTTGGGGACGGGGGATTACGGCGCGCAGTACTTC. Looking up the rest from reference TRBV7-9 and TRBJ2-7 gives the full variable domain: DTGVSQNPRHKITKRGQNVTFRCDPISEHNRLYWYRQTLGQGPEFLTYFQNEAQLEKSRLLSDRFSAERPKGSFSTLEIQRTEQGDSAMYLCASSLGTGDYGAQYFGPGTRLTVT.

This rearrangement joins TRBV12-3 or TRBV12-4 to TRBJ2-1, with D uncertain. CDR3 size: 14 residues. Trimming cost V 3 bases and J 6 bases, with 12 bases left between them. The CDR3 bases are TGTGCCAGCAGTTTCGGTTCGTCGAGCAATGAGCAGTTCTTC. It yields the protein CASSFGSSSNEQFF.

Details on this clonotype: This sequence may be a read error, since a much larger clone differs from it by one base. The genes are TRBV6-6 and TRBJ2-7, with 12 nucleotides matching TRBD2. The CDR3 has 13 amino acids. The germline V gene has CDR1 MNHNY and CDR2 SVGAGI (reference sequence). CDR3 DNA: TGTGTCAGCAGCCGGACTAGCGGGGCCGAGCAGTACTTC. Protein product: CVSSRTSGAEQYF.